These T cell receptor beta chains were read from a single sample in a study of OX40 agonist ivuxolimab in advanced cancers. Only in-frame clones appear in the TCRdb table, and some are missing; sequencing was by immunoSEQ multiplex PCR. Among more than 50,000 clones listed, 85% to 90% were seen once. The sample here was CD4+ or CD8+ T cells sorted from blood, taken in a trial of the OX40 agonist ivuxolimab. The receptors come from an adult with an advanced solid tumor such as melanoma, head and neck, liver or kidney cancer. CDR3s include the opening cysteine and the closing phenylalanine or tryptophan. The order of the fields is V gene, clone size, D gene, J gene, CDR3 DNA, CDR3 protein. D genes are given only for firm matches. Size tells how often a clone was seen (once, few, many) or the class of an expanded clone, and some rows leave it out.

TRBV19,NA,TRBD1,TRBJ1-1,TGTGCCAGTAGCCGGGACAGGGCCTCGGTCGCTTTCTTT,CASSRDRASVAFF
TRBV7-9,NA,NA,TRBJ1-4,TGTGCCAGCAGCTTATCCGGGACCCCTAATGAAAAACTGTTTTTT,CASSLSGTPNEKLFF
TRBV14,NA,NA,TRBJ1-1,TGTGCCAGCAGCCAACAGATGAACACTGAAGCTTTCTTT,CASSQQMNTEAFF
TRBV15,NA,TRBD1,TRBJ1-2,TGTGCCACCAGCAGCCGGGACAGGGGGAATGGCTACACCTTC,CATSSRDRGNGYTF
TRBV7-9,NA,NA,TRBJ2-3,TGTGCCAGCAGCTTAGTCTTCGCAGATACGCAGTATTTT,CASSLVFADTQYF
TRBV4-3,NA,NA,TRBJ1-1,TGCGCCAGCAGCCAAGACAGGGGTGCCCCTGAAGCTTTCTTT,CASSQDRGAPEAFF
TRBV28,NA,NA,TRBJ2-2,TGTGCCAGCGAACTGAGGGGACCGAGGACCGGGGAGCTGTTTTTT,CASELRGPRTGELFF
TRBV7-8,NA,NA,TRBJ2-2,TGTGCCAGCAGCCCGATCGCGGGATTCGCCGGGGAGCTGTTTTTT,CASSPIAGFAGELFF
TRBV7-2,NA,NA,TRBJ2-7,TGTGCCAGCAGCCTCAGGGCTAACGAGCAGTACTTC,CASSLRANEQYF
TRBV19,NA,NA,TRBJ2-1,TGTGCCAGTAGTCCGAGGAGGGGAAGCTCCTACAATGAGCAGTTCTTC,CASSPRRGSSYNEQFF
TRBV29-1,NA,NA,TRBJ2-2,TGCAGCGTGAGGGGGGGCGGGGAGCTGTTTTTT,CSVRGGGELFF
TRBV7-2,NA,NA,TRBJ1-5,TGTGCCAGCGCCCCCGTCGCGCGGCCGTGGGATCAGCCCCAGCATTTT,CASAPVARPWDQPQHF
TRBV5-1,NA,NA,TRBJ1-1,TGCGCCAGCAGCTATGAAGAGATGAACACTGAAGCTTTCTTT,CASSYEEMNTEAFF
TRBV7-2,NA,NA,TRBJ1-2,TGTGCCAGCAGCTCCCCGGGAACTAAGAATGGCTACACCTTC,CASSSPGTKNGYTF
TRBV13,NA,TRBD2,TRBJ2-7,TGTGCCAGCAGCTCCTCCGGGACTAGCGGGAGTCACGAGCAGTACTTC,CASSSSGTSGSHEQYF
TRBV19,NA,NA,TRBJ1-2,TGTGCCAGTAGTATGAATTCAGAGAACTATGGCTACACCTTC,CASSMNSENYGYTF
TRBV18,NA,NA,TRBJ1-5,TGTGCCAGCTCCCTAATAGGAGGAAACAATCAGCCCCAGCATTTT,CASSLIGGNNQPQHF
TRBV27,NA,NA,TRBJ2-4,TGTGCCAGCAGTCCGACGGTTTCACTAGCCAAAAACATTCAGTACTTC,CASSPTVSLAKNIQYF
TRBV28,NA,NA,TRBJ2-5,TGTGCCAGCAGTTCCGGTTCGGCGGGGATCCAAGAGACCCAGTACTTC,CASSSGSAGIQETQYF
TRBV7-9,NA,TRBD1,TRBJ2-1,TGTGCCAGCAGCTTAGGGGCGCTACAGGGGGCTCGCAATGAGCAGTTCTTC,CASSLGALQGARNEQFF
TRBV5-1,NA,TRBD2,TRBJ2-2,TGCGCCAGCAGCTATCGGACTAGCGGGGGCACCGGGGAGCTGTTTTTT,CASSYRTSGGTGELFF
TRBV10-1,NA,NA,TRBJ2-3,TGCGCCAGCAGTGACAGGCGAGATACGCAGTATTTT,CASSDRRDTQYF
TRBV20-1,NA,TRBD1,TRBJ1-1,TGCAGTGCTCGTCCGGGACAGGTAACTTTCTTT,CSARPGQVTFF
TRBV6-5,NA,TRBD1,TRBJ1-6,TGTGCCAGCAGGCGGGACAGGAGTAATTCACCCCTCCACTTT,CASRRDRSNSPLHF
TRBV30,NA,TRBD1,TRBJ1-1,TGTGCCTGGAGTCCCACGATGACAGGGCCCACTGAAGCTTTCTTT,CAWSPTMTGPTEAFF
TRBV7-9,NA,TRBD1,TRBJ2-7,TGTGCCAGCAGTTCTCAGGGGGCCGGGGAGCAGTACTTC,CASSSQGAGEQYF
TRBV28,NA,NA,TRBJ2-6,TGTGCCAGCAGTTTCAGGGAAGCTGGGGCCAACGTCCTGACTTTC,CASSFREAGANVLTF
TRBV10-3,NA,TRBD1,TRBJ2-6,TGTGCCATCAGTGAGTCTAACTCGGGGACAGCCTCTGGGGCCAACGTCCTGACTTTC,CAISESNSGTASGANVLTF
TRBV6-6,NA,NA,TRBJ2-1,TGTGCCAGCAGTCTACCCCCTACCCATGAGCAGTTCTTC,CASSLPPTHEQFF
TRBV7-2,NA,NA,TRBJ2-1,TGTGCCAGCAGCCCCCGGGGCGTTGTTGAGCAGTTCTTC,CASSPRGVVEQFF
TRBV18,NA,NA,TRBJ2-1,TGTGCCAGCTCGGGGACCGTTACTCAGAATGAGCAGTTCTTC,CASSGTVTQNEQFF
TRBV5-1,NA,TRBD2,TRBJ2-2,TGCGCCAGCAGTTATGGACTAGCGGGAGGAATGAGGACCGGGGAGCTGTTTTTT,CASSYGLAGGMRTGELFF
TRBV28,once,TRBD1,TRBJ2-5,TGTGCCAGCTCGGGACAGGGGGCGGTTAAACAAGAGACCCAGTACTTC,CASSGQGAVKQETQYF
TRBV15,once,TRBD1,TRBJ2-1,TGTGCCACCAGCCTACGGGACAGGGGGCGCGATGAGCAGTTCTTC,CATSLRDRGRDEQFF
TRBV15,NA,TRBD1,TRBJ1-5,TGTGCCACCGGCCGGGACAGGGGGAATCAGCCCCAGCATTTT,CATGRDRGNQPQHF
TRBV7-2,NA,NA,TRBJ2-3,TGTGCCAGCAGCAGACGCACAGATACGCAGTATTTT,CASSRRTDTQYF
TRBV5-1,NA,NA,TRBJ1-1,TGCGCCAGCAGCTTGGTTCCGGGGAACACTGAAGCTTTCTTT,CASSLVPGNTEAFF
TRBV6-5,NA,NA,TRBJ1-1,TGTGCCAGCAGTTACGGACACTACATGAACACTGAAGCTTTCTTT,CASSYGHYMNTEAFF
TRBV19,few,TRBD1,TRBJ1-2,TGTGCCAGTAGTATCCAGGGGGCAGGTGGCTACACCTTC,CASSIQGAGGYTF
TRBV15,NA,NA,TRBJ1-5,TGTGCCACCCCCCGGACAGTGAGCAATCAGCCCCAGCATTTT,CATPRTVSNQPQHF
TRBV6-4,NA,TRBD1,TRBJ2-6,TGTGCCAGCAGTGACTCCGGGACAGGGGCCTTGGGGGCCAACGTCCTGACTTTC,CASSDSGTGALGANVLTF
TRBV11-3,NA,NA,TRBJ2-7,TGTGCCAGCAGCTTAGATGGCGGGGCCGGGTCAGTGCAGTACTTC,CASSLDGGAGSVQYF
TRBV6-5,NA,NA,TRBJ1-3,TGTGCCAGCAAGGAGGGAAACACCATATATTTT,CASKEGNTIYF
TRBV4-2,NA,TRBD1,TRBJ1-2,TGTGCCAGCAGCCAAAATACAGGGGAAAGGTACGGTGGCTACACCTTC,CASSQNTGERYGGYTF
TRBV7-2,NA,NA,TRBJ1-5,TGTGCCAGCAGCCGCCTCCAGGGAGGCAATCAGCCCCAGCATTTT,CASSRLQGGNQPQHF
TRBV4-3,few,TRBD2,TRBJ2-2,TGCGCCAGCAGCCAAGAAAGCGGGAGACTCACCGGGGAGCTGTTTTTT,CASSQESGRLTGELFF
TRBV6-5,NA,NA,TRBJ1-4,TGTGCCAGCAGGAGGGATAGTAATGAAAAACTGTTTTTT,CASRRDSNEKLFF
TRBV7-7,NA,TRBD2,TRBJ2-1,TGTGCCAGCAGCTTAAGGAGCGGGGGAAATGAGCAGTTCTTC,CASSLRSGGNEQFF
TRBV4-1,NA,TRBD1,TRBJ1-2,TGCGCCAGCAGCCACAGCCCGGGACAGAGAGAAGTCTACACCTTC,CASSHSPGQREVYTF
TRBV10-3,NA,NA,TRBJ1-4,TGTGCCATCAGTGACGGCAGCACAGGCGAAAAACTGTTTTTT,CAISDGSTGEKLFF
TRBV7-4,NA,NA,TRBJ2-3,TGTGCCAGCAGCTTCGACGTCCGGGAATCTAGCACAGATACGCAGTATTTT,CASSFDVRESSTDTQYF
TRBV14,few,NA,TRBJ2-2,TGTGCCAGCAGCGCAGGGAGATATACCGGGGAGCTGTTTTTT,CASSAGRYTGELFF
TRBV19,NA,NA,TRBJ1-1,TGTGCCAGTAGTATAGGGGCAGGGGTAGCTGAAGCTTTCTTT,CASSIGAGVAEAFF
TRBV15,NA,TRBD1,TRBJ2-3,TGTGCCACCAGCAGAGAGACAGGGGGCACAGATACGCAGTATTTT,CATSRETGGTDTQYF